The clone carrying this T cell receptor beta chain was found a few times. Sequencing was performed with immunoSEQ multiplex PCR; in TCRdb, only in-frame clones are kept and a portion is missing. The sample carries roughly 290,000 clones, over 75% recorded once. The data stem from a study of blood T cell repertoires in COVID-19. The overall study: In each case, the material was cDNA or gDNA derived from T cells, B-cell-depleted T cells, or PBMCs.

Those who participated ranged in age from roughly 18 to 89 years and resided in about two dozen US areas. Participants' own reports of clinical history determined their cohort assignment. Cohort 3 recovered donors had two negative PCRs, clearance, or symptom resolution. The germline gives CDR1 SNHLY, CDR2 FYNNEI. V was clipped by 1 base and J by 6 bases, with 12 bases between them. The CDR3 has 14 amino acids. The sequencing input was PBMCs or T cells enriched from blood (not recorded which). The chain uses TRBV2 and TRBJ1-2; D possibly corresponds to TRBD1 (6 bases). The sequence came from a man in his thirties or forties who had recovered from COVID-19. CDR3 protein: CASSEETYRDGYTF. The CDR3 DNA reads TGTGCCAGCAGTGAAGAAACGTACAGGGATGGCTACACCTTC.